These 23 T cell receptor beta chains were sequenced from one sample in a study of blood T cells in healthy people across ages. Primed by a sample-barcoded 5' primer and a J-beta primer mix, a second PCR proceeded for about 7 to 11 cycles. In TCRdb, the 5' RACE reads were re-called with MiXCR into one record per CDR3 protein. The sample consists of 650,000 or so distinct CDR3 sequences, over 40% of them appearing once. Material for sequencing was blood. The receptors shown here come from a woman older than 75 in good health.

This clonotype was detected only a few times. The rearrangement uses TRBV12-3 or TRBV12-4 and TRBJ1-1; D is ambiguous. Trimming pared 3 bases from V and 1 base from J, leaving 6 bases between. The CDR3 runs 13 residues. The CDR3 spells CASSFRKNTEAFF. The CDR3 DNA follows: TGTGCCAGCAGTTTCCGGAAGAACACTGAAGCTTTCTTT.

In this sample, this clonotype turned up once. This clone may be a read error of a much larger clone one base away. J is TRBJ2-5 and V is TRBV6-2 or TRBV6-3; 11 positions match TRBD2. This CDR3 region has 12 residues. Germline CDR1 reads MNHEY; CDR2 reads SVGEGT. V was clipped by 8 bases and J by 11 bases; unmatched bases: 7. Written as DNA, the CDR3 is TGTGCCAGCCGGGGACTAGCGGCCAGGCAGTACTTC. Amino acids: CASRGLAARQYF.

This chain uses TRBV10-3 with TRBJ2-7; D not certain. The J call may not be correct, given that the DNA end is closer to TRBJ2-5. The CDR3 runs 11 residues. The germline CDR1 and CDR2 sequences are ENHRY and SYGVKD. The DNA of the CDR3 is TGTGCCATCAGGGAACGGGAGACCCAGTACTTC. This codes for CAIRERETQYF.

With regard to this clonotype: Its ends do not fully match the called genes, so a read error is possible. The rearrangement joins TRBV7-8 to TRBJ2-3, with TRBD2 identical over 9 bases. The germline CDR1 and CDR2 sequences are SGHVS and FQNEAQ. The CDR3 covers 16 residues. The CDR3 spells CTSSLFDSGSIDTQYF. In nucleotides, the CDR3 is TGTACCAGCAGCTTATTCGATAGCGGGAGTATCGATACGCAGTATTTT.

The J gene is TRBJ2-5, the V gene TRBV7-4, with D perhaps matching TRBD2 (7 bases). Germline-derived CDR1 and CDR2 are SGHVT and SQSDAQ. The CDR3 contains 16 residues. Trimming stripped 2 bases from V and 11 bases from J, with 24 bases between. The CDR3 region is CASSLQGCPSRREQYF. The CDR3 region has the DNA TGTGCCAGCAGCTTACAGGGGTGCCCGTCGAGGCGGGAGCAGTACTTC.

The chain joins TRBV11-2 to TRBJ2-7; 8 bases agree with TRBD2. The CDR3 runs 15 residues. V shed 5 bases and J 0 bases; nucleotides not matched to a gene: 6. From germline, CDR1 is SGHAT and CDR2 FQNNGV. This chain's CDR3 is CASSLSGNPSYEQYF. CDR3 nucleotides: TGTGCCAGCAGCCTTAGCGGGAACCCCTCCTACGAGCAGTACTTC.

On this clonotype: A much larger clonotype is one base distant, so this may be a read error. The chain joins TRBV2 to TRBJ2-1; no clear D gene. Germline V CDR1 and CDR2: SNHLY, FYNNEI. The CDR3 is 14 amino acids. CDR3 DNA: TGTGCCAGCAGCGCCGCTAACTCCTACAATGAGCAGTTATTC. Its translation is CASSAANSYNEQLF.

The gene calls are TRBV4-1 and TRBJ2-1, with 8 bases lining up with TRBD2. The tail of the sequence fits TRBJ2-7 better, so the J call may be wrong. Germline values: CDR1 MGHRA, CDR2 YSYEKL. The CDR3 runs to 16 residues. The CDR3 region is CASSQDTGRAYNEQYF. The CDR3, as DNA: TGCGCCAGCAGCCAAGATACCGGGAGGGCCTACAATGAGCAGTACTTC.

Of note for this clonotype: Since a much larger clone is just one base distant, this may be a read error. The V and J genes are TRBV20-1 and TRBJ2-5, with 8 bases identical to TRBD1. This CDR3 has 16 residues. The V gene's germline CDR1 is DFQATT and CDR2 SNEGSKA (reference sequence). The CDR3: CSAGGQGKQGEETRYF. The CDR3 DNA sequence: TGCAGTGCTGGCGGACAGGGAAAACAAGGGGAAGAGACCCGGTACTTC.

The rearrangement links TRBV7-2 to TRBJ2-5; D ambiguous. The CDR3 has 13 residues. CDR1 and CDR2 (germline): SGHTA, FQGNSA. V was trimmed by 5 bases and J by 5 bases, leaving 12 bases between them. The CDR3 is CASSVEYWETQYF. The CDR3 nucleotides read TGTGCCAGCAGCGTAGAGTACTGGGAGACCCAGTACTTC. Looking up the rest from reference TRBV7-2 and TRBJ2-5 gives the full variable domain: GAGVSQSPSNKVTEKGKDVELRCDPISGHTALYWYRQSLGQGLEFLIYFQGNSAPDKSGLPSDRFSAERTGGSVSTLTIQRTQQEDSAVYLCASSVEYWETQYFGPGTRLLVL.

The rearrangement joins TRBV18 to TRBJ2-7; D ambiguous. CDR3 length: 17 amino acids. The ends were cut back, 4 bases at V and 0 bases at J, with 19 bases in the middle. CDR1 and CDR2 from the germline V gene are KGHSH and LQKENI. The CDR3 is CASSLGTSPIFSYEQYF. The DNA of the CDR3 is TGTGCCAGCTCACTAGGTACATCGCCCATCTTCTCCTACGAGCAGTACTTC.

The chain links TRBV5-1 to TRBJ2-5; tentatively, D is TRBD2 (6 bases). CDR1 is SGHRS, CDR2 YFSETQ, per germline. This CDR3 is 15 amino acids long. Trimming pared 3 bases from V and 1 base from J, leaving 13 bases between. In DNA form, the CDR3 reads TGCGCCAGCAGCTCCGGGACTCAACTCCAAGAGACCCAGTACTTC. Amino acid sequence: CASSSGTQLQETQYF.

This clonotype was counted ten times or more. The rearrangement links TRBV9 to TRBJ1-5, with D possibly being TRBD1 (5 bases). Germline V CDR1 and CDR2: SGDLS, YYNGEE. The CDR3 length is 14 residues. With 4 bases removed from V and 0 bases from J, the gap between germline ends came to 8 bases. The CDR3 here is CASSTQDSNQPQHF. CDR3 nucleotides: TGTGCCAGCAGCACACAGGATAGCAATCAGCCCCAGCATTTT.

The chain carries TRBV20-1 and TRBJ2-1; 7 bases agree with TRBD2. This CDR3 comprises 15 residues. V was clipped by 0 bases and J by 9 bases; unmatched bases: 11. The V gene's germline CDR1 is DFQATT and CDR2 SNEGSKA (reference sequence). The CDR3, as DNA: TGCAGTGCTAGAGATCGGCCTAGCGGAGGGAGTGAGCAGTTCTTC. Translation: CSARDRPSGGSEQFF.

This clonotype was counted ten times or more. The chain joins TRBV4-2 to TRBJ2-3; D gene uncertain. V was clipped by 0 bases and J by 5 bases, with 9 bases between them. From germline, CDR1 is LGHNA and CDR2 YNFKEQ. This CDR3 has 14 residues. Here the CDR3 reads CASSQEGVEDTQYF. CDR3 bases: TGTGCCAGCAGCCAAGAAGGAGTAGAAGATACGCAGTATTTT.

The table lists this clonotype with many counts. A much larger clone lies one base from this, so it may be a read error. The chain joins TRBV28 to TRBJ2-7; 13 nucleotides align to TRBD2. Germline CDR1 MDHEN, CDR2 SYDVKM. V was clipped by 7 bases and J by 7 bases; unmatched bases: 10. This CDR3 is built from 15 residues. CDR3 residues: CASTTRLAGGNEQYF. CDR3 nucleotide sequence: TGTGCCAGCACCACAAGACTAGCGGGAGGCAATGAGCAGTACTTC. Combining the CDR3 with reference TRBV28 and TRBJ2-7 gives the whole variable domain DVKVTQSSRYLVKRTGEKVFLECVQDMDHENMFWYRQDPGLGLRLIYFSYDVKMKEKGDIPEGYSVSREKKERFSLILESASTNQTSMYLCASTTRLAGGNEQYFGPGTRLTVT.

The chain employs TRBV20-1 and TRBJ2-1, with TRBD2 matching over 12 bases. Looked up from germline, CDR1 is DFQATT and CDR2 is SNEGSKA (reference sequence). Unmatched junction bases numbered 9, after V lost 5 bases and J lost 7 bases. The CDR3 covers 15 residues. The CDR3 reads CSAPRTSGKPNEQFF. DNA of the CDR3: TGCAGTGCTCCGCGGACTAGCGGGAAACCAAATGAGCAGTTCTTC.

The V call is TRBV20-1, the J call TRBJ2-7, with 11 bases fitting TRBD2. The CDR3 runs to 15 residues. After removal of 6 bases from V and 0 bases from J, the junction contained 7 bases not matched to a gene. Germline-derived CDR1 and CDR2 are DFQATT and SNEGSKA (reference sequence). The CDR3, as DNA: TGCAGTGCCTATCCGACTAGCGGGAACTCCTACGAGCAGTACTTC. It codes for CSAYPTSGNSYEQYF.

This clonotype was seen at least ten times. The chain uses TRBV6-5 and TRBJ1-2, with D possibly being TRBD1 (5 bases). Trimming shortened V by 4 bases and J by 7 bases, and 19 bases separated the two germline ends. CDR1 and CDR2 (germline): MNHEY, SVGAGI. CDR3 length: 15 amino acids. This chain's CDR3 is CASSSTMGGASGYTF. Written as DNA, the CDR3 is TGTGCCAGCAGTTCTACGATGGGAGGGGCGTCTGGCTACACCTTC.

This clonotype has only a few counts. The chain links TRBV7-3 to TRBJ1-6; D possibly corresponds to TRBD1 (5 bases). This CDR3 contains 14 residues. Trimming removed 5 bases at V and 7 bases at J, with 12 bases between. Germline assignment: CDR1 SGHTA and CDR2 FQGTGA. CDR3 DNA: TGTGCCAGCAGCGTAGAGGGGAGGAATTCACCCCTCCACTTT. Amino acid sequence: CASSVEGRNSPLHF.

The CDR3 DNA follows: TGTGCCAGCAGCTTATCCCCACTAGCGGGCTACGAGCAGTACTTC. This codes for CASSLSPLAGYEQYF. This rearrangement joins TRBV7-3 to TRBJ2-7, with 9 nucleotides matching TRBD2. Per the germline V gene, CDR1 is SGHTA and CDR2 is FQGTGA. Losses at the gene ends were 2 bases for V and 3 bases for J; bases not matched to a gene: 5. The CDR3 is made up of 15 amino acids. Supplemented by reference TRBV7-3 and TRBJ2-7, the full variable domain reads GAGVSQTPSNKVTEKGKYVELRCDPISGHTALYWYRQSLGQGPEFLIYFQGTGAADDSGLPNDRFFAVRPEGSVSTLKIQRTERGDSAVYLCASSLSPLAGYEQYFGPGTRLTVT.

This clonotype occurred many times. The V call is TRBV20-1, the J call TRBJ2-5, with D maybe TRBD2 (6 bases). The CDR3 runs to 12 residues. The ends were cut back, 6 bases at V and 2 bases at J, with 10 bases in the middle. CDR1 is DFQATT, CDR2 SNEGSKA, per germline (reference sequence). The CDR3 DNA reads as TGCAGTGCACCGGGAGTGCAAGAGACCCAGTACTTC. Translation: CSAPGVQETQYF.

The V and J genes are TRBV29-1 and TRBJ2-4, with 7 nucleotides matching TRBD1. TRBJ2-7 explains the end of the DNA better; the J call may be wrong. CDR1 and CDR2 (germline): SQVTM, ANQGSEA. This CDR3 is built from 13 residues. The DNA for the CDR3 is TGCAGCGTTGCCAAGGGGACAGCCTACGAGCAGTACTTC. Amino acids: CSVAKGTAYEQYF.